This TCR beta chain was identified during a study of blood T cells in healthy people across ages. Study-level results: Across the age range, TCR beta diversity per million T cells fell in a roughly linear way. It was not known whether donors were CMV positive (a possible confounder of expanded clonotype changes).

This clonotype was seen a few times. Antigen specificity is unknown. This may arise from a read error, as a much more abundant clone is one base away. The CDR3 totals 14 residues. The germline V and J ends were trimmed by 4 bases and 13 bases, with 23 bases remaining between them. Germline values: CDR1 SGHRS, CDR2 YFSETQ. The authors ran a second PCR of 7 to 11 cycles using a sample-barcoded 5' primer and a J-beta primer mix. Each cDNA was tagged by a template-switch adaptor containing 12 random nucleotides. TCRdb recomputed calls from the 5' RACE reads with MiXCR, one row per CDR3 protein. The table shows approximately 670,000 distinct CDR3 sequences, with roughly 43% occurring only once.

The clonotype originates from a man aged 80 or over in good health. The chain is built from TRBV5-1 and TRBJ2-5, with a weak D call TRBD2 (6 bases). Specimen: blood. The CDR3 loop is CASSPRDSRSDWYF. DNA for the CDR3: TGCGCCAGCAGCCCACGGGACTCACGTTCAGACTGGTACTTC.